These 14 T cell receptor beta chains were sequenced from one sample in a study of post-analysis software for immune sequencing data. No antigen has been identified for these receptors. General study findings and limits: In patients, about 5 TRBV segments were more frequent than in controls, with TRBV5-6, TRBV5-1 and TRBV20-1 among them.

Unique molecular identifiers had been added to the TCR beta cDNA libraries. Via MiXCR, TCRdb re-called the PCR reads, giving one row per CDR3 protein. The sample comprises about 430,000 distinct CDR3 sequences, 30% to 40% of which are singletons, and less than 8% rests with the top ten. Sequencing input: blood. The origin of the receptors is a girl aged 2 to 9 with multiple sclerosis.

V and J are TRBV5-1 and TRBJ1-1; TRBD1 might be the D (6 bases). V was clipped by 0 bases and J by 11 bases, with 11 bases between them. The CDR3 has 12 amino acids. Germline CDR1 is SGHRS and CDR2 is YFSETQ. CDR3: CASSLGQADAFF. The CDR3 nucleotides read TGCGCCAGCAGCTTGGGACAGGCGGACGCTTTCTTT.

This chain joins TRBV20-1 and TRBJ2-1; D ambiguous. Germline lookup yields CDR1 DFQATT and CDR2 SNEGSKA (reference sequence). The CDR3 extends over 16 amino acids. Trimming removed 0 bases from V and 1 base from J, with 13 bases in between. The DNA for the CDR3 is TGCAGTGCTAGAGATAGGAAGGCGGATTCCTACAATGAGCAGTTCTTC. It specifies CSARDRKADSYNEQFF.

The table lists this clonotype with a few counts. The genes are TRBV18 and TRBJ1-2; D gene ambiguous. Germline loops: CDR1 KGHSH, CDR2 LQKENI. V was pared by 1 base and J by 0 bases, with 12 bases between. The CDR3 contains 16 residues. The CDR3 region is CASSPRPDPTNYGYTF. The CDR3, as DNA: TGTGCCAGCTCACCACGGCCGGATCCGACTAACTATGGCTACACCTTC.

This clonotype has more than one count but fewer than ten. DNA of the CDR3: TGTGCCAGCAGCCAAGAAGGCGGACTACGCTACGAGCAGTACTTC. It specifies CASSQEGGLRYEQYF. V usage is TRBV3-1 and J usage is TRBJ2-7, with a tentative D call TRBD2 (6 bases). Per the germline V gene, CDR1 is LGHDT and CDR2 is YNNKEL (reference sequence). CDR3 length: 15 amino acids. The V end was cut by 0 bases, the J end by 3 bases, with 12 bases between.

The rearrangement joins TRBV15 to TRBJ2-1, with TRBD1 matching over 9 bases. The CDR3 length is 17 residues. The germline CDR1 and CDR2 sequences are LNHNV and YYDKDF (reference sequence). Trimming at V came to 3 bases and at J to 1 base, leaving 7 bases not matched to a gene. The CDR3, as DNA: TGTGCCACCAGCAGCCTTACAGGGGGCGCTTCCTACAATGAGCAGTTCTTC. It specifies CATSSLTGGASYNEQFF.

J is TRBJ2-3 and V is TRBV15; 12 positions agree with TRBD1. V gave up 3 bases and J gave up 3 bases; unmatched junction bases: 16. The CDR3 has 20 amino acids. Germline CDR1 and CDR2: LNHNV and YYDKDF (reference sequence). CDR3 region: CATSSTFRDRGLGFTDTQYF. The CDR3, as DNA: TGTGCCACCAGCAGTACCTTCCGGGACAGGGGGCTGGGTTTTACAGATACGCAGTATTTT.

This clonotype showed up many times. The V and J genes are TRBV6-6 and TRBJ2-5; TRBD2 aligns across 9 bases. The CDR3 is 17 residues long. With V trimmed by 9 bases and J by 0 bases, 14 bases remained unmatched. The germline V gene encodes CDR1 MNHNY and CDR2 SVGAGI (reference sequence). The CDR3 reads CASNDRQTSGNQETQYF. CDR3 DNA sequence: TGTGCCAGTAACGATCGCCAGACTAGCGGAAACCAAGAGACCCAGTACTTC.

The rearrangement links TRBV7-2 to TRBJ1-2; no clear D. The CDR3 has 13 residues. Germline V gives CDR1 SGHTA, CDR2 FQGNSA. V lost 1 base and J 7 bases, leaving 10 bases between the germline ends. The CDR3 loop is CASSLERGSGYTF. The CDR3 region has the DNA TGTGCCAGCAGCTTAGAGCGGGGAAGTGGCTACACCTTC. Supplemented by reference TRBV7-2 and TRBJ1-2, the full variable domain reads GAGVSQSPSNKVTEKGKDVELRCDPISGHTALYWYRQSLGQGLEFLIYFQGNSAPDKSGLPSDRFSAERTGGSVSTLTIQRTQQEDSAVYLCASSLERGSGYTFGSGTRLTVV.

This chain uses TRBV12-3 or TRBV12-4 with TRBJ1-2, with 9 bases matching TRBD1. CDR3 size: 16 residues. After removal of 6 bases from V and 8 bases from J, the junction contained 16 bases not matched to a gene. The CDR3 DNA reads TGTGCCAGCAGCTTTACCCCGGGACAGGGCGGTGGGGGCTACACCTTC. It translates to CASSFTPGQGGGGYTF.

The CDR3 loop is CASSQENFLGYTF. For the CDR3, the DNA is TGTGCCAGCAGCCAAGAGAATTTCTTGGGCTACACCTTC. This chain joins TRBV3-1 and TRBJ1-2; the D is unclear. Per the germline V gene, CDR1 is LGHDT and CDR2 is YNNKEL (reference sequence). The CDR3 runs 13 residues. V shed 0 bases and J shed 8 bases, with 10 bases lying between them.

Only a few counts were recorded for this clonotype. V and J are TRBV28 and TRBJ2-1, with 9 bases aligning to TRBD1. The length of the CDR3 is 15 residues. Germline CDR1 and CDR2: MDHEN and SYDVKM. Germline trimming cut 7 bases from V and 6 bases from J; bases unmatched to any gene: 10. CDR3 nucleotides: TGTGCCAGCAACGTCCAGGGACAGGGACGCAATGAGCAGTTCTTC. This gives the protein CASNVQGQGRNEQFF.

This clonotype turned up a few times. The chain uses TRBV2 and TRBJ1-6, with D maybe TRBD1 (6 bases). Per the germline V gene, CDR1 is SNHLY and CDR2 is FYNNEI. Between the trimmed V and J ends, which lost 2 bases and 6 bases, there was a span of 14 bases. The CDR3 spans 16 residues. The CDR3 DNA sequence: TGTGCCAGCAGTGAATCGTCGACAGGTCTTAATTCACCCCTCCACTTT. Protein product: CASSESSTGLNSPLHF.

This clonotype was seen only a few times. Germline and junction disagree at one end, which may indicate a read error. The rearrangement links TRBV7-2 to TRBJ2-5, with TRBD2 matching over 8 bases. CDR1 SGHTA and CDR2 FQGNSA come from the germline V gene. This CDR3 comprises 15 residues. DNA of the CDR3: TGTGCCAGCAGTGATCAAGGGACTAGACAAGAGACCCGGTACTTC. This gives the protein CASSDQGTRQETRYF.

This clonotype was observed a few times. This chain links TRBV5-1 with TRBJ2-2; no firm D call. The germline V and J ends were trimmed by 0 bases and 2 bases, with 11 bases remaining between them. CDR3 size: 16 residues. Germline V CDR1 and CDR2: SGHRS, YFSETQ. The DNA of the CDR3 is TGCGCCAGCAGCTTGGGGAGCTCCGATAACACCGGGGAGCTGTTTTTT. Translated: CASSLGSSDNTGELFF.